Presented here are 24 T cell receptor beta chains from one specimen sequenced in a study of regulatory T cells in long-lasting Graves disease (dated by TCRdb to the early 2020s). The library relied on multiplex PCR. For sequencing, an Illumina HiSeq 4000 was employed. iRepertoire HTBI primers and Arm-PCR amplification of CDR3 regions were used to construct TCR beta libraries. TCRdb ran its own pipeline on the public reads, namely fastp trimming at Q25 and MiXCR clone calling, and kept in-frame beta chains. Entries that share a CDR3 protein sequence are merged under the most common genes and DNA. This sample lists 400,000 to 500,000 distinct CDR3 sequences; 20% to 25% were detected once. The top ten clonotypes cover roughly 8% of the sample. What the time point label conveys for this sample: persistent/refractory GD, antithyroid drugs over 5 years with positive TRAb. For both TCR sequencing and RNA sequencing, RNA was extracted from PBMCs using TRIzol.

The sequencing here drew on peripheral blood mononuclear cells (PBMCs), taken when the disease was refractory, from a patient treated with antithyroid drugs. The source of these receptors is a female donor with Graves disease.

This clonotype was recorded only once. This CDR3 reads CAWSRLGNTIYF. The CDR3 DNA reads TGTGCCTGGTCCCGCCTCGGAAACACCATATATTTT. The rearrangement uses TRBV30 and TRBJ1-3; D is undetermined. Between the trimmed V and J ends, which lost 5 bases and 4 bases, there was a span of 9 bases. This CDR3 has 12 amino acids. Germline V lookup: CDR1 GTSNPN, CDR2 SVGIG (reference sequence).

The table lists this clonotype with a few counts. This rearrangement joins TRBV27 to TRBJ2-5, with 8 bases that match TRBD2. J lost 5 bases, V lost 3 bases, and 5 bases had no gene match. Germline values: CDR1 MNHEY, CDR2 SMNVEV (reference sequence). This CDR3 comprises 14 residues. In DNA form, the CDR3 reads TGTGCCAGCAGTTTTACCGGGAGGGGGGAGACCCAGTACTTC. Its protein is CASSFTGRGETQYF.

Regarding this clonotype: This may stem from a read error, because a much larger clone lies one nucleotide away. This rearrangement joins TRBV28 to TRBJ1-3; D uncertain. Germline-derived CDR1 and CDR2 are MDHEN and SYDVKM. This CDR3 region has 14 residues. V was clipped by 2 bases and J by 2 bases, with 7 bases between them. CDR3 DNA sequence: TGTGCCAGCAGTTTAGGCAGCCCTGGAAACACCATATATTTT. Translation: CASSLGSPGNTIYF.

This clonotype was recorded many times. This chain uses TRBV12-3 or TRBV12-4 with TRBJ2-5; 7 bases are shared with TRBD2. The ends lost 6 bases at V and 3 bases at J; junction bases unmatched: 1. There are 12 residues in the CDR3. The CDR3 DNA sequence: TGTGCCAGCAGCCGGGGGGAAGAGACCCAGTACTTC. Protein sequence: CASSRGEETQYF.

This clonotype was seen more than once but under ten times. This chain uses TRBV30 with TRBJ1-1; D might be TRBD1 (6 bases). The CDR3 is 11 amino acids. Trimming removed 7 bases at V and 11 bases at J, with 17 bases between. Germline CDR1 reads GTSNPN; CDR2 reads SVGIG (reference sequence). CDR3 sequence reads: CASRRGIEAFF. CDR3 in DNA: TGTGCCTCCCGCAGGGGAATAGAGGCTTTCTTT. Filled out from reference TRBV30 and TRBJ1-1, the complete variable domain reads SQTIHQWPATLVQPVGSPLSLECTVEGTSNPNLYWYRQAAGRGLQLLFYSVGIGQISSEVPQNLSASRPQDRQFILSSKKLLLSDSGFYLCASRRGIEAFFGQGTRLTVV.

This clonotype was counted many times. This chain connects TRBV20-1 to TRBJ2-6; D gene unclear. The CDR3 sequence is 14 residues long. Germline V gives CDR1 DFQATT, CDR2 SNEGSKA (reference sequence). V gave up 6 bases and J gave up 4 bases, with 13 bases separating them. CDR3 in amino acids: CSASEFVGANVLTF. CDR3 in DNA: TGCAGTGCCTCCGAGTTTGTAGGGGCCAACGTCCTGACTTTC.

In its sample, this clonotype was seen once. The V call is TRBV15, the J call TRBJ2-3; TRBD2 matches 8 bases. The germline gives CDR1 LNHNV, CDR2 YYDKDF (reference sequence). The CDR3 has 16 amino acids. Germline trimming cut 5 bases from V and 4 bases from J; bases unmatched to any gene: 11. The CDR3 nucleotides are TGTGCCACCAGCGAGTATAGCGGGACTCGGGCAGATACGCAGTATTTT. The encoded protein is CATSEYSGTRADTQYF. Variable domain in full (rest from reference TRBV15 and TRBJ2-3): DAMVIQNPRYQVTQFGKPVTLSCSQTLNHNVMYWYQQKSSQAPKLLFHYYDKDFNNEADTPDNFQSRRPNTSFCFLDIRSPGLGDTAMYLCATSEYSGTRADTQYFGPGTRLTVL.

This clonotype has ten or more counts. The CDR3 spells CASRHLSGRGDEQYF. The DNA of the CDR3 is TGTGCCAGCAGACATCTTAGCGGGAGAGGGGACGAGCAGTACTTC. The V gene is TRBV12-3 or TRBV12-4, the J gene TRBJ2-7; 9 bases agree with TRBD2. V lost 6 bases, J lost 5 bases, and 11 bases stayed unmatched. The CDR3 contains 15 residues.

At least ten counts were recorded for this clonotype. The chain carries TRBV9 and TRBJ2-7; D is perhaps TRBD1 or TRBD2 (5 bases each). The CDR3 is 14 amino acids. Germline loops: CDR1 SGDLS, CDR2 YYNGEE. V lost 1 base and J lost 2, with 10 bases in between. Here the CDR3 reads CASSVSGRAYEQYF. In DNA form, the CDR3 reads TGTGCCAGCAGCGTATCGGGACGTGCCTACGAGCAGTACTTC. Full variable domain (rest looked up from reference TRBV9 and TRBJ2-7): DSGVTQTPKHLITATGQRVTLRCSPRSGDLSVYWYQQSLDQGLQFLIQYYNGEERAKGNILERFSAQQFPDLHSELNLSSLELGDSALYFCASSVSGRAYEQYFGPGTRLTVT.

J is TRBJ2-7 and V is TRBV27; 7 bases agree with TRBD1. CDR3 length equals 15 residues. Germline CDR1 reads MNHEY; CDR2 reads SMNVEV (reference sequence). After removal of 6 bases from V and 2 bases from J, the junction contained 10 bases not matched to a gene. Here the CDR3 reads CASSQQGLGPYEQYF. CDR3 sequence (DNA): TGTGCCAGCAGCCAACAGGGGCTAGGGCCCTACGAGCAGTACTTC.

This clonotype was seen many times. This chain uses TRBV28 with TRBJ1-1; possible D gene TRBD1, 6 bases. The V end lost 5 bases, the J end lost 5 bases, and 18 bases lay between the germline ends. There are 15 residues in the CDR3. Per the germline V gene, CDR1 is MDHEN and CDR2 is SYDVKM. This CDR3 is CASSPPLTGWTEAFF. CDR3 nucleotides: TGTGCCAGCAGTCCCCCTTTAACAGGGTGGACTGAAGCTTTCTTT.

This clonotype occurred many times. The chain joins TRBV24-1 to TRBJ1-6; no clear D gene. Germline V CDR1 and CDR2: KGHDR, SFDVKD. Trimming removed 4 bases from V and 8 bases from J, with 11 bases in between. The CDR3 is made up of 14 amino acids. CDR3 DNA sequence: TGTGCCACCAGTGACGCACCCTTGGATTCACCCCTCCACTTT. Translated: CATSDAPLDSPLHF.

The rearrangement joins TRBV5-6 to TRBJ1-3; D possibly corresponds to TRBD1 (6 bases). The germline V and J ends were trimmed by 1 base and 7 bases, with 15 bases remaining between them. This CDR3 contains 15 residues. Germline CDR1 is SGHDT and CDR2 is YYEEEE. In DNA form, the CDR3 reads TGTGCCAGCAGCTTGACAGGGCAGGAGCGGAACACCATATATTTT. This sequence encodes CASSLTGQERNTIYF.

This clonotype appeared a few times. The V call is TRBV6-1, the J call TRBJ1-1; D is unclear. This CDR3 spans 14 amino acids. Germline-derived CDR1 and CDR2 are MNHNS and SASEGT. V lost 6 bases to trimming and J lost 4 bases, with 15 bases between them. CDR3 in DNA: TGTGCCAGCAGCCCGGTAGAAGGGAGCACTGAAGCTTTCTTT. Its protein product is CASSPVEGSTEAFF.

This clonotype showed up just a few times. The chain joins TRBV6-1 to TRBJ2-6, with 9 bases fitting TRBD1. Germline CDR1 MNHNS, CDR2 SASEGT. The CDR3 extends over 19 amino acids. V lost 6 bases and J lost 1; bases outside the gene matches: 13. The CDR3 loop reads CASRSRVGQGFSGANVLTF. The CDR3 coding sequence is TGTGCCAGCAGAAGTAGAGTCGGACAGGGGTTTTCTGGGGCCAACGTCCTGACTTTC.

This clonotype was seen only a few times. V usage is TRBV20-1 and J usage is TRBJ1-1; possibly TRBD1 for D (6 bases). Germline V lookup: CDR1 DFQATT, CDR2 SNEGSKA (reference sequence). The V end was cut by 3 bases, the J end by 2 bases, with 10 bases between. This CDR3 has 13 amino acids. Here the CDR3 reads CSARDSLNTEAFF. The DNA of the CDR3 is TGCAGTGCTAGGGACAGCTTAAACACTGAAGCTTTCTTT.

The chain has TRBV4-3 and TRBJ2-6; TRBD1 matches at 7 bases. CDR1 and CDR2 from the germline V gene are LGHNA and YSLEER. The CDR3 is 16 residues long. The V segment lost 3 bases and the J segment 2 bases; nucleotides outside the gene matches: 4. The CDR3 sequence is CASSQGTVTGANVLTF. In DNA form, the CDR3 reads TGCGCCAGCAGCCAGGGGACAGTCACTGGGGCCAACGTCCTGACTTTC.

The chain carries TRBV12-5 and TRBJ2-2, with 9 positions matching TRBD2. The germline V gene encodes CDR1 LGHNT and CDR2 FRNRAP. The junction had 6 bases not matched to a gene; V was cut back by 5 bases and J by 2 bases. The CDR3 spans 16 residues. This chain's CDR3 is CASGLILAGNTGELFF. CDR3 DNA: TGTGCTAGTGGTCTGATACTAGCGGGTAACACCGGGGAGCTGTTTTTT.

Concerning this clonotype: No conserved phenylalanine or tryptophan ends this CDR3, so it is likely a read error. The genes are TRBV19 and TRBJ1-5; 9 bases match TRBD1. The germline V gene has CDR1 LNHDA and CDR2 SQIVND (reference sequence). The ends lost 4 bases at V and 2 bases at J; junction bases unmatched: 6. The length of the CDR3 is 16 residues. CDR3: CASSRTGGAGNQPQHL. For the CDR3, the DNA is TGTGCCAGTAGTAGAACAGGGGGCGCGGGCAATCAGCCCCAGCATCTT.

The rearrangement uses TRBV29-1 and TRBJ2-5; 9 nucleotides match TRBD1. The CDR3 contains 12 residues. The V segment lost 7 bases and the J segment 4 bases; nucleotides outside the gene matches: 4. Germline V gene data show CDR1 as SQVTM and CDR2 as ANQGSEA. CDR3 residues: CSATGGRETQYF. The CDR3, as DNA: TGCAGCGCGACAGGGGGTCGAGAGACCCAGTACTTC.

This clonotype was recorded at least ten times. The V and J genes are TRBV20-1 and TRBJ1-6; the match to TRBD1 covers 11 bases. Germline CDR1 reads DFQATT; CDR2 reads SNEGSKA (reference sequence). J lost 5 bases, V lost 6 bases, and 9 bases had no gene match. This CDR3 contains 16 residues. DNA for the CDR3: TGCAGTGCCGGCCTGAGGACAGGGGGCAATAATTCACCCCTCCACTTT. Its protein is CSAGLRTGGNNSPLHF.

The chain is built from TRBV27 and TRBJ2-2; the match to TRBD2 covers 10 bases. The V and J ends lost 6 bases and 6 bases, in that order; junction bases with no gene match: 4. The germline V gene encodes CDR1 MNHEY and CDR2 SMNVEV (reference sequence). The CDR3 is 14 residues long. CDR3 nucleotides: TGTGCCAGCAGGCCTAGCGGGAGCCCCGGGGAGCTGTTTTTT. Translated: CASRPSGSPGELFF.

This clonotype was recorded once. The chain employs TRBV20-1 and TRBJ2-7, with D perhaps assigned TRBD1 or TRBD2 (5 bases each). Trimming shortened V by 5 bases and J by 4 bases, and 18 bases separated the two germline ends. The CDR3 covers 14 residues. Germline V lookup: CDR1 DFQATT, CDR2 SNEGSKA (reference sequence). DNA of the CDR3: TGCAGTGCTTCAATGGGGGTTTTTGGGTACGAGCAGTACTTC. This codes for CSASMGVFGYEQYF.

This clonotype was counted once. V gene TRBV4-2 combines with J gene TRBJ2-4, with 8 nucleotides matching TRBD2. Per the germline V gene, CDR1 is LGHNA and CDR2 is YNFKEQ. This CDR3 has 14 residues. Trimming at V came to 1 base and at J to 8 bases, leaving 4 bases not matched to a gene. The CDR3 region has the DNA TGTGCCAGCAGCCAAGCGGGAGGGACATACATTCAGTACTTC. Translation: CASSQAGGTYIQYF.